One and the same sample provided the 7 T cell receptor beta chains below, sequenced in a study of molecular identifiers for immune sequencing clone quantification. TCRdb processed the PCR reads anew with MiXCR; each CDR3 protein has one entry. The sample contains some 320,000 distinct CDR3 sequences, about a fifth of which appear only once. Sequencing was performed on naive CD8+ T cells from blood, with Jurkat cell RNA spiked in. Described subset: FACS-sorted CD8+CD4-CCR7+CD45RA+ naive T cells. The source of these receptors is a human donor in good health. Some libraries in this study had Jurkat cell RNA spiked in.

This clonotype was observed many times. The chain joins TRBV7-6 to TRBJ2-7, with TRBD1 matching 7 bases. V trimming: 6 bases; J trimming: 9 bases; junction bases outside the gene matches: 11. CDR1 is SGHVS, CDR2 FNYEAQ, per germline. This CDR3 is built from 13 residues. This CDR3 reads CASSSTGVVAQYF. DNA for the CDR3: TGTGCCAGCAGTTCTACAGGGGTCGTGGCGCAGTACTTC.

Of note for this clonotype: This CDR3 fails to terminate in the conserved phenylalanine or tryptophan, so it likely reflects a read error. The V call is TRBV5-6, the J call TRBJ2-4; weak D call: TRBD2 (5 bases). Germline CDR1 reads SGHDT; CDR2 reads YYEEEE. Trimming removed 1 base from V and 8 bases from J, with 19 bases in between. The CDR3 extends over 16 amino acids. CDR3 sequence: CASSLSPPASQDIQYL. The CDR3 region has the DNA TGTGCCAGCAGCTTGTCCCCCCCGGCTAGCCAAGACATTCAGTACCTC.

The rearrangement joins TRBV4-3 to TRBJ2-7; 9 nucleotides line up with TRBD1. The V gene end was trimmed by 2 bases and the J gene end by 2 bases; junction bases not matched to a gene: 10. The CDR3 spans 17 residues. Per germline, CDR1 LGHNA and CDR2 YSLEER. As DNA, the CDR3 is TGCGCCAGCAGCCAATCTCGACAGGGGGAAGGTGCCTACGAGCAGTACTTC. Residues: CASSQSRQGEGAYEQYF.

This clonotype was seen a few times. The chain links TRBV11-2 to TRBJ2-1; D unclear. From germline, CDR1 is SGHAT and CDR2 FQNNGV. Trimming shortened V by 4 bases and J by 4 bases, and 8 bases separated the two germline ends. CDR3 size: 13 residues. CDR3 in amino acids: CASSSWKYNEQFF. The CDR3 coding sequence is TGTGCCAGCAGCTCCTGGAAGTACAATGAGCAGTTCTTC.

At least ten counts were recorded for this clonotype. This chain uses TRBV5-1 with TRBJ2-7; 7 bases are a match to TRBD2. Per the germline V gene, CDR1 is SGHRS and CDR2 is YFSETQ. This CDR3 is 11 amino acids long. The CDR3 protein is CASGNQYEQYF. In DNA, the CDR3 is TGCGCAAGCGGGAATCAATACGAGCAGTACTTC. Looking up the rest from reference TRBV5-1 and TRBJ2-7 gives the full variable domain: KAGVTQTPRYLIKTRGQQVTLSCSPISGHRSVSWYQQTPGQGLQFLFEYFSETQRNKGNFPGRFSGRQFSNSRSEMNVSTLELGDSALYLCASGNQYEQYFGPGTRLTVT.

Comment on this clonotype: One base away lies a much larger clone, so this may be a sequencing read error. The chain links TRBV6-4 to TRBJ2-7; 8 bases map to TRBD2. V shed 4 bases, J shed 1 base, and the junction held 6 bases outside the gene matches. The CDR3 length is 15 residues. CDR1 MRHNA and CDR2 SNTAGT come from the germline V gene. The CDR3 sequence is CASSAPAGASYEQYF. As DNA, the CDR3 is TGTGCCAGCAGTGCACCAGCGGGAGCATCCTACGAGCAGTACTTC.

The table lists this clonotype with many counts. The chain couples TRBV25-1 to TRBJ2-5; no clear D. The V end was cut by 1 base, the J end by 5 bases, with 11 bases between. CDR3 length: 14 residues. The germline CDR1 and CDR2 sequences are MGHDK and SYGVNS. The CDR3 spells CASSEFLGRETQYF. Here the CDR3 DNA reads TGTGCCAGCAGTGAATTTTTAGGGCGGGAGACCCAGTACTTC. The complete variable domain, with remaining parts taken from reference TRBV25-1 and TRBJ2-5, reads EADIYQTPRYLVIGTGKKITLECSQTMGHDKMYWYQQDPGMELHLIHYSYGVNSTEKGDLSSESTVSRIRTEHFPLTLESARPSHTSQYLCASSEFLGRETQYFGPGTRLLVL.